Listed below are T cell receptor beta chains from one sample, sequenced in a study of identical twins. One entry per CDR3 protein results from TCRdb running MiXCR on the 5' RACE reads. This table holds 450,000 or so distinct CDR3 sequences, about 14% found once. This sample also appeared in a second study, on yellow fever vaccine responses in identical twins.

Source material: CD4+ T cells sorted from blood. These receptors were obtained from a woman aged 18-35 years in good health. The CDR3 runs from the conserved cysteine through the conserved F or W. The D gene is left open where the match is weak. A row's size may be missing; if present it is once, few, many or a size class.

TRBJ2-3 TRBD2 few TRBV7-3 TGTGCCAGCAGCTCCGGGACTAGCGGGGGCACAGATACGCAGTATTTT CASSSGTSGGTDTQYF
TRBJ1-2 NA NA TRBV21-1 TGTGCCAGCAGCAGAGGGGGGAGTCATGGCTACACCTTC CASSRGGSHGYTF
TRBJ2-4 NA few TRBV5-6 TGTGCCAGCAGCTTGGCCGGCTACTTGGAACAGAACAAAAACATTCAGTACTTC CASSLAGYLEQNKNIQYF
TRBJ2-4 NA few TRBV29-1 TGCAGCGTTGAAGCCGGCGGGTTCGCCAAAAACATTCAGTACTTC CSVEAGGFAKNIQYF
TRBJ2-4 TRBD2 few TRBV27 TGTGCCAGCAGTTCGAACCTAGGCAAGGGACTAAGAAACATTCAGTACTTC CASSSNLGKGLRNIQYF
TRBJ2-3 NA few TRBV5-1 TGCGCCAGCATGCTTGGGGGCCCCACAGATACGCAGTATTTT CASMLGGPTDTQYF
TRBJ2-3 NA few TRBV7-9 TGTGCCAGCAGCCAAGGGGACAAAGACCGGGATACGCAGTATTTT CASSQGDKDRDTQYF
TRBJ2-3 TRBD1 NA TRBV11-2 TGTGCCAGCAGCCGAAAGGGACAGGGGGTCTCAAAGACAGATACGCAGTATTTT CASSRKGQGVSKTDTQYF
TRBJ1-1 NA NA TRBV20-1 TGCGCAGTGCTATTGAACGGAGGGGCGGCTGAAGCTTTCTTT CAVLLNGGAAEAFF
TRBJ2-7 NA few TRBV20-1 TGCAGTGCTAGAGAGGGCACAGGGATACGGATAGTGCAGTACTTC CSAREGTGIRIVQYF
TRBJ2-1 TRBD1 few TRBV7-2 TGTGCCAGCAGCTCCTGGACAGGGAGTAACAATGAGCAGTTCTTC CASSSWTGSNNEQFF
TRBJ2-1 NA NA TRBV6-5 TGTGCCAGCAGTTACTTGGGCTTTGCCAATGAGCAGTTCTTC CASSYLGFANEQFF
TRBJ2-7 NA NA TRBV20-1 TGCAGTGCCCTCAGGGGGGAGAACGAGCAGTACTTC CSALRGENEQYF
TRBJ1-2 NA NA TRBV20-1 TGCAGTGCTAGTCCCGCGGGGAAATCGAACTATGGCTACACCTTC CSASPAGKSNYGYTF
TRBJ2-1 NA NA TRBV5-5 TGTGCCAGCAGCTTGAAACTCTCCTACAATGAGCAGTTCTTC CASSLKLSYNEQFF
TRBJ2-7 TRBD1 NA TRBV4-3 TGCGCCAGCAGCCAAGATGGACAGGGCCACTACGAGCAGTACTTC CASSQDGQGHYEQYF
TRBJ2-7 TRBD2 many TRBV5-5 TGTGCCAGCAGCTTAGCTAGCGGGGGGGCCTACGAGCAGTACTTC CASSLASGGAYEQYF
TRBJ1-3 NA NA TRBV6-1 TGTGCCAGCAGTACAAGCCTTCTGGTACTTTCTGGAAACACCATATATTTT CASSTSLLVLSGNTIYF
TRBJ2-2 NA few TRBV10-3 TGTGCCATCAGTGCAAACACCGGACAGTTCGGGGAGCTGTTTTTT CAISANTGQFGELFF
TRBJ1-2 NA NA TRBV5-8 TGTGCCAGCAGCTTAAAACAGCCCATTAACTATGGCTACACCTTC CASSLKQPINYGYTF
TRBJ2-6 NA few TRBV28 TGTGCCACCGCTTCGGGGGCCAACGTCCTGACTTTC CATASGANVLTF
TRBJ2-5 NA NA TRBV11-2 TGTGCCAGCAGCACGAGCGTTGTGGAGACCCAGTACTTC CASSTSVVETQYF
TRBJ2-5 TRBD2 few TRBV29-1 TGCAGCGTTCCCGGACTAGCGGGAATGGGAGAGACCCAGTACTTC CSVPGLAGMGETQYF
TRBJ1-5 NA many TRBV12-3/TRBV12-4 TGTGCCAGCAGTTTGAAGTCAGGTGATCAGCCCCAGCATTTT CASSLKSGDQPQHF
TRBJ2-5 NA NA TRBV20-1 TGCAGTGCTAGGGGGGCCCTAGCGGACCAAGAGACCCAGTACTTC CSARGALADQETQYF
TRBJ1-5 NA NA TRBV20-1 TGCAGTGCTAGAGATCTTGGGTCACTTAGCAATCAGCCCCAGCATTTT CSARDLGSLSNQPQHF
TRBJ2-3 TRBD1 NA TRBV3-1 TGTGCCAGCAGCCAGGACAGGGCCCCAGATACGCAGTATTTT CASSQDRAPDTQYF
TRBJ2-1 TRBD2 NA TRBV20-1 TGCAGTGCTGGAGCTAGCGGGGGGGCCTATGAGCAGTTCTTC CSAGASGGAYEQFF
TRBJ2-3 NA NA TRBV4-2 TGTGCCAGCAGCCAAGAAGGTGGTCCAGTTGGGAGCACAGATACGCAGTATTTT CASSQEGGPVGSTDTQYF
TRBJ1-1 TRBD1 few TRBV18 TGTGCCAGCTCACCACTGACAGGGTCCAAGGCCACTGAAGCTTTCTTT CASSPLTGSKATEAFF
TRBJ2-7 NA many TRBV7-9 TGTGCCAGCAGCTGGCGGGATTCGTACGAGCAGTACTTC CASSWRDSYEQYF
TRBJ2-1 TRBD2 NA TRBV2 TGTGCCAGCAGTGTTAGCGGGGGGCCCTACAATGAGCAGTTCTTC CASSVSGGPYNEQFF
TRBJ2-1 NA NA TRBV5-1 TGCGCCAGCAGCTTGGCCGAGGCGGGATTCTCCTACAATGAGCAGTTCTTC CASSLAEAGFSYNEQFF
TRBJ2-7 NA many TRBV20-1 TGCAGTGCAGCCGGGACGAACTACGAGCAGTACTTC CSAAGTNYEQYF
TRBJ2-2 TRBD2 many TRBV12-3/TRBV12-4 TGTGCCAGCAGTTCCAGCGGGAGGGACGTTGGCACCGGGGAGCTGTTTTTT CASSSSGRDVGTGELFF
TRBJ2-2 NA few TRBV24-1 TGTGCCACCAGTCAAGAGAGGGGCGCGAACACCGGGGAGCTGTTTTTT CATSQERGANTGELFF
TRBJ2-3 NA NA TRBV9 TGTGCCAGCAGCGTAGGGGATGTGGATACGCAGTATTTT CASSVGDVDTQYF
TRBJ2-4 NA few TRBV21-1 TGTGCCAGCAGCAAAGTGCGACGGTATTCGGCCAAAAACATTCAGTACTTC CASSKVRRYSAKNIQYF
TRBJ2-1 NA few TRBV6-5 TGTGCCAGCAGTTACGAACCCCTCTACCTCAATGAGCAGTTCTTC CASSYEPLYLNEQFF
TRBJ2-3 NA few TRBV7-9 TGTGCCAGCAGCTTAGAACAGGCGCAGTATTTT CASSLEQAQYF
TRBJ2-5 TRBD2 NA TRBV25-1 TGTGCCAGCAGCCCAAGGGGAGGGCCCGCGGAGACCCAGTACTTC CASSPRGGPAETQYF
TRBJ2-3 NA NA TRBV5-1 TGCGCCAGCAGCTTGGATGGCAGAGACACAGATACGCAGTATTTT CASSLDGRDTDTQYF
TRBJ2-1 NA NA TRBV7-2 TGTGCCAGCCTCCGCACTCCCCAGGGTCGGAACAATGAGCAGTTCTTC CASLRTPQGRNNEQFF
TRBJ2-5 NA many TRBV29-1 TGCACCGGACAGAGGGGCCAAGAGACCCAGTACTTC CTGQRGQETQYF